This TCR beta chain was sequenced during a study of cytomegalovirus exposure and HLA in healthy donors. Overall study findings and caveats: Many donors shared some public TCRs, even though most TCR sequences were rare.

Produced via immunoSEQ multiplex PCR; TCRdb's table is partial and in-frame only. The sample consists of 95,000 to 150,000 clones, about 96% of them appearing once. The CDR3 loop spans 13 amino acids. The germline gives CDR1 MNHEY, CDR2 SMNVEV (reference sequence). V gave up 2 bases and J gave up 2 bases, with 7 bases separating them. In the case of this clone: The antigen remains undetermined. Other DNA sequences within the sample encode an identical CDR3.

The source of this sequence is a man aged 18 to 29 in good health and CMV-seronegative. The sequenced sample was PBMCs. The chain links TRBV27 to TRBJ2-7; tentatively, D is TRBD2 (6 bases). CDR3 sequence reads: CASSLAGTYEQYF. DNA for the CDR3: TGTGCCAGCAGTTTAGCGGGAACCTACGAGCAGTACTTC.